This T cell receptor (beta chain) stems from a study of blood T cells in healthy people across ages. This clonotype was observed a handful of times. A second about 7 to 11 cycle PCR used barcoded and J-beta primers. Each CDR3 protein gets one entry after TCRdb re-called the 5' RACE reads with MiXCR. The table includes fewer than 1,000,000 distinct CDR3 sequences, 46% detected once. V was clipped by 0 bases and J by 5 bases; unmatched bases: 11. The CDR3 is made up of 16 amino acids. Germline V gives CDR1 SGHRS, CDR2 YFSETQ. Each sample used at least 6.5 million PBMCs. The clonotype originates from a man older than 75 in good health. The chain couples TRBV5-1 to TRBJ2-7; 7 nucleotides match TRBD1. Sequencing input: blood. The CDR3 DNA reads as TGCGCCAGCAGCTTGGAATACCAGGGGGATACCAACGAGCAGTACTTC. It codes for CASSLEYQGDTNEQYF.